A single sample gave rise to the 22 T cell receptor beta chains below, sequenced in a study of T cell responses to AZD1222 COVID-19 vaccine. Here immunoSEQ multiplex PCR was the method, and the copy in TCRdb shows in-frame clones only, minus some. The table has about 260,000 clones, just over 90% seen once; the top ten hold roughly 0.51%. The starting material was peripheral blood, obtained on day 0 of AZD1222 vaccination. Receptors originate from an adult in good health.

This chain uses TRBV7-9 with TRBJ1-1; weak D call: TRBD1 (6 bases). The CDR3 sequence is 15 residues long. CDR1 SEHNR and CDR2 FQNEAQ come from the germline V gene (reference sequence). The V and J ends lost 4 bases and 6 bases respectively, with 18 bases between them. DNA for the CDR3: TGTGCCAGCAGCTCCCGAGAGGGGGTTCTGGCTGAAGCTTTCTTT. Residues: CASSSREGVLAEAFF.

The genes are TRBV5-4 and TRBJ2-1; D gene unclear. CDR3 length equals 13 residues. Trimming removed 2 bases at V and 5 bases at J, with 8 bases between. Germline CDR1 is SGHNT and CDR2 is YYREEE (reference sequence). The CDR3 reads CASSFGLDNEQFF. The CDR3 nucleotides read TGTGCCAGCAGCTTCGGGCTGGACAATGAGCAGTTCTTC.

The chain combines TRBV5-1 with TRBJ1-4, with 9 bases fitting TRBD1. The V and J ends lost 0 bases and 10 bases, in that order; junction bases with no gene match: 4. Germline V lookup: CDR1 SGHRS, CDR2 YFSETQ. This CDR3 region has 14 residues. This CDR3 is CASSLEGQGRKLFF. CDR3 DNA sequence: TGCGCCAGCAGCTTGGAGGGACAGGGCCGAAAACTGTTTTTT.

V is TRBV4-3 and J is TRBJ2-1; D is unresolved. There are 14 residues in the CDR3. Trimming stripped 0 bases from V and 4 bases from J, with 7 bases between. Germline assignment: CDR1 LGHNA and CDR2 YSLEER. CDR3 amino acids: CASSQDTGYNEQFF. CDR3 DNA: TGCGCCAGCAGCCAAGATACTGGATACAATGAGCAGTTCTTC.

V is TRBV5-8 and J is TRBJ2-1, with 7 bases fitting TRBD1. The CDR3 contains 14 residues. Germline CDR1 is SGHTS and CDR2 is YDEGEE. The ends lost 0 bases at V and 9 bases at J; junction bases unmatched: 6. The CDR3 loop reads CASSLARGHSEQFF. For the CDR3, the DNA is TGTGCCAGCAGCTTGGCGAGGGGGCATAGTGAGCAGTTCTTC.

This clone came up once. The chain is built from TRBV7-9 and TRBJ1-4; no clear D gene. With 1 base removed from V and 7 bases from J, the gap between germline ends came to 10 bases. There are 14 residues in the CDR3. CDR1 and CDR2 from the germline V gene are SEHNR and FQNEAQ (reference sequence). The CDR3 protein is CASSLVGTPEKLFF. The DNA for the CDR3 is TGTGCCAGCAGCTTAGTCGGAACCCCTGAAAAACTGTTTTTT.

The V and J genes are TRBV30 and TRBJ2-7; 7 bases agree with TRBD1. The CDR3 extends over 13 amino acids. The germline V gene has CDR1 GTSNPN and CDR2 SVGIG (reference sequence). V lost 3 bases to trimming and J lost 4 bases; unmatched junction nucleotides: 6. The CDR3 DNA is TGTGCCTGGAGGCCTACAGGGGATTACGAGCAGTACTTC. It translates to CAWRPTGDYEQYF.

V is TRBV7-6 and J is TRBJ2-7; possibly TRBD2 for D (6 bases). The V and J ends lost 3 bases and 0 bases respectively, with 12 bases between them. The CDR3 has 15 amino acids. The germline V gene encodes CDR1 SGHVS and CDR2 FNYEAQ. The CDR3 region is CASSLVRRDSYEQYF. Written as DNA, the CDR3 is TGTGCCAGCAGCTTGGTGAGGCGGGACTCCTACGAGCAGTACTTC.

This clone came up a few times. The rearrangement uses TRBV11-2 and TRBJ1-6; D remains unclear. Trimming took off 0 bases at V and 6 bases at J, with 9 bases between the two ends. Per the germline V gene, CDR1 is SGHAT and CDR2 is FQNNGV. The CDR3 runs to 15 residues. CDR3 nucleotide sequence: TGTGCCAGCAGCTTAGAGCCGGGCCCTAATTCACCCCTCCACTTT. It codes for CASSLEPGPNSPLHF.

This clone was detected only once. This chain uses TRBV11-3 with TRBJ2-1, with 14 bases fitting TRBD2. Per germline, CDR1 SGHNT and CDR2 YENEEA. The V gene end was trimmed by 5 bases and the J gene end by 0 bases; junction bases not matched to a gene: 6. CDR3 size: 18 residues. The CDR3 DNA reads TGTGCCAGCAGCCCCGGACTAGCGGGAGGTTTCTCCTACAATGAGCAGTTCTTC. Protein: CASSPGLAGGFSYNEQFF.

This chain connects TRBV28 to TRBJ2-1, with 7 bases that match TRBD2. Unmatched junction bases numbered 3, after V lost 5 bases and J lost 2 bases. This CDR3 has 14 amino acids. Germline lookup yields CDR1 MDHEN and CDR2 SYDVKM. As DNA, the CDR3 is TGTGCCAGCAGTCCAGCGGGACCCTACAATGAGCAGTTCTTC. Its translation: CASSPAGPYNEQFF. Using reference TRBV28 and TRBJ2-1 for the parts outside the CDR3, the full variable domain is DVKVTQSSRYLVKRTGEKVFLECVQDMDHENMFWYRQDPGLGLRLIYFSYDVKMKEKGDIPEGYSVSREKKERFSLILESASTNQTSMYLCASSPAGPYNEQFFGPGTRLTVL.

This chain uses TRBV7-2 with TRBJ2-7, with D perhaps matching TRBD2 (5 bases). Germline V gives CDR1 SGHTA, CDR2 FQGNSA. CDR3 length: 14 amino acids. Trimming cost V 5 bases and J 1 base, with 12 bases left between them. The CDR3 DNA reads TGTGCCAGCAGCCTAGGAGGACGGTCCTACGAGCAGTACTTC. Translating gives CASSLGGRSYEQYF.

The CDR3 coding sequence is TGTGCCAGCAGCGCCCATCAAGAGACCCAGTACTTC. It translates to CASSAHQETQYF. J is TRBJ2-5 and V is TRBV9; D unclear. The CDR3 loop spans 12 amino acids. Germline values: CDR1 SGDLS, CDR2 YYNGEE. Between the trimmed V and J ends, which lost 3 bases and 2 bases, there was a span of 5 bases.

This chain connects TRBV2 to TRBJ2-2; 12 nucleotides match TRBD2. Per germline, CDR1 SNHLY and CDR2 FYNNEI. This CDR3 comprises 16 residues. V shed 6 bases and J 8 bases; nucleotides not matched to a gene: 10. CDR3 sequence: CASSRTSGALGGELFF. The DNA of the CDR3 is TGTGCCAGCAGCCGGACTAGCGGGGCCCTAGGTGGGGAGCTGTTTTTT.

On this clone itself: Other DNA sequences within the sample encode an identical CDR3. The chain links TRBV5-1 to TRBJ2-5; D remains unclear. V lost 2 bases to trimming and J lost 2 bases, with 7 bases between them. The CDR3 has 13 amino acids. Germline V gene lookup returns CDR1 SGHRS and CDR2 YFSETQ. The CDR3 region is CASSFGPQETQYF. CDR3 DNA: TGCGCCAGCAGCTTCGGGCCACAAGAGACCCAGTACTTC.

Written as DNA, the CDR3 is TGTGCCACCAGTGACCGGGACAGCCAAGGAGCTTTCTTT. This gives the protein CATSDRDSQGAFF. This rearrangement joins TRBV24-1 to TRBJ1-1, with 7 bases identical to TRBD1. With 4 bases clipped from V and 10 bases from J, the junction kept 8 bases outside the gene matches. This CDR3 comprises 13 residues. CDR1 KGHDR and CDR2 SFDVKD come from the germline V gene.

The chain carries TRBV7-6 and TRBJ2-1; perhaps D is TRBD1 or TRBD2 (5 bases each). Trimming removed 1 base at V and 8 bases at J, with 12 bases between. The germline V gene has CDR1 SGHVS and CDR2 FNYEAQ. CDR3 length: 14 amino acids. CDR3 amino acids: CASSLGGTVDEQFF. The DNA for the CDR3 is TGTGCCAGCAGCTTAGGAGGGACGGTCGATGAGCAGTTCTTC.

The CDR3 protein is CASNPRLAGMHEQYF. Here the CDR3 DNA reads TGTGCCAGCAACCCCCGACTAGCGGGGATGCACGAGCAGTACTTC. The chain recombines TRBV28 with TRBJ2-7; 11 positions agree with TRBD2. Germline V gene sequence: CDR1 MDHEN, CDR2 SYDVKM. This CDR3 has 15 amino acids. V was pared by 7 bases and J by 5 bases, with 10 bases of the junction left unmatched. Full variable domain (rest looked up from reference TRBV28 and TRBJ2-7): DVKVTQSSRYLVKRTGEKVFLECVQDMDHENMFWYRQDPGLGLRLIYFSYDVKMKEKGDIPEGYSVSREKKERFSLILESASTNQTSMYLCASNPRLAGMHEQYFGPGTRLTVT.

There are a few counts of this clone. At the DNA level, this CDR3 is encoded by other sequences in the same sample as well. The chain carries TRBV4-3 and TRBJ1-1, with 10 bases lining up with TRBD1. J lost 5 bases, V lost 3 bases, and 0 bases had no gene match. Germline CDR1 and CDR2: LGHNA and YSLEER. CDR3 size: 13 residues. CDR3 nucleotide sequence: TGCGCCAGCAGCCAGGACAGGGGGACTGAAGCTTTCTTT. As protein: CASSQDRGTEAFF.

The chain carries TRBV3-1 (or the pseudogene TRBV3-2) and TRBJ2-4; no firm D call. This CDR3 is built from 12 residues. CDR1 LGHDT and CDR2 YNNKEL come from the germline V gene (reference sequence). Trimming removed 4 bases at V and 7 bases at J, with 8 bases between. This CDR3 is CASSPLGNIQYF. In nucleotides, the CDR3 is TGTGCCAGCAGCCCCCTTGGCAACATTCAGTACTTC.

This rearrangement joins TRBV13 to TRBJ2-1, with D possibly being TRBD1 (6 bases). V dropped 3 bases and J dropped 0 bases, with 12 bases sitting between them. This CDR3 comprises 16 residues. Germline assignment: CDR1 PRHDT and CDR2 FYEKMQ (reference sequence). In DNA form, the CDR3 reads TGTGCCAGCAGCTTGTTCCAGGGGAGCTCCTACAATGAGCAGTTCTTC. Encoded protein: CASSLFQGSSYNEQFF.

The chain links TRBV5-6 to TRBJ2-2; maybe TRBD1 (5 bases). The CDR3 runs 15 residues. V was cut by 2 bases and J by 2 bases, with 10 bases left in between. CDR1 is SGHDT, CDR2 YYEEEE, per germline. The CDR3 coding sequence is TGTGCCAGCAGCTTAGGACACGTAAACACCGGGGAGCTGTTTTTT. Protein: CASSLGHVNTGELFF.